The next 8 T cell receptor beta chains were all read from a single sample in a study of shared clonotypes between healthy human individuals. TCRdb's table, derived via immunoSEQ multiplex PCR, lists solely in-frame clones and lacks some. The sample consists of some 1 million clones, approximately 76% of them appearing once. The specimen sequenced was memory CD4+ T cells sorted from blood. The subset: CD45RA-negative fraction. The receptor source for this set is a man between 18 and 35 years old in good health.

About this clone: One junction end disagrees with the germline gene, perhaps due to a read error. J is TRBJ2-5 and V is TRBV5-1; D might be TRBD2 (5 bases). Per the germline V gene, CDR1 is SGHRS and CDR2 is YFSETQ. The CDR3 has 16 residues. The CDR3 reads CASRASRPPWGEAQYF. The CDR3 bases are TGCGCCAGCAGGGCCTCCAGGCCCCCATGGGGAGAGGCCCAGTACTTC.

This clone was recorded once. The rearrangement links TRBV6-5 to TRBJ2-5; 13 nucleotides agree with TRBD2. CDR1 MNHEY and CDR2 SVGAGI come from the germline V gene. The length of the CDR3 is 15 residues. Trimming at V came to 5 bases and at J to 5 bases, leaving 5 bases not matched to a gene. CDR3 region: CASSILAGGRETQYF. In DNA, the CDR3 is TGTGCCAGCAGTATACTAGCGGGGGGGCGTGAGACCCAGTACTTC.

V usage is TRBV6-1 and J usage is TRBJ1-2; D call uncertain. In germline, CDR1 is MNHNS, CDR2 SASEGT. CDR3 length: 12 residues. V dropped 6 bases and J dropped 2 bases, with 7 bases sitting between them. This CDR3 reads CASSTRNYGYTF. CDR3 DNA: TGTGCCAGCAGCACACGGAACTATGGCTACACCTTC.

Here the CDR3 DNA reads TGTGCCAGCTCACCACCAGCCCTCACTGGGGCCAACGTCCTGACTTTC. This sequence encodes CASSPPALTGANVLTF. The gene calls are TRBV18 and TRBJ2-6; D remains unclear. The CDR3 extends over 16 amino acids. V was trimmed by 0 bases and J by 2 bases, leaving 8 bases between them. Germline values: CDR1 KGHSH, CDR2 LQKENI.

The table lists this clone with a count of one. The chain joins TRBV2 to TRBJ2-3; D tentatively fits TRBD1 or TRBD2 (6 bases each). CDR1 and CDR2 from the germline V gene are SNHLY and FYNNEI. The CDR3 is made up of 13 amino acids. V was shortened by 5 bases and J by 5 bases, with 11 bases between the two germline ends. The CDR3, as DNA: TGTGCCAGCAGTCCGAGGGGGGTAGATACGCAGTATTTT. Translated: CASSPRGVDTQYF.

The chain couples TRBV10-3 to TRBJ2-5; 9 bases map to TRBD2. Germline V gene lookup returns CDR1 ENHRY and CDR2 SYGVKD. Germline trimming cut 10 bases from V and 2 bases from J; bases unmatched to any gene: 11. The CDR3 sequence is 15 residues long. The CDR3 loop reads CATLPSGKPQETQYF. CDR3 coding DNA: TGTGCCACGCTCCCTAGCGGGAAGCCACAAGAGACCCAGTACTTC.

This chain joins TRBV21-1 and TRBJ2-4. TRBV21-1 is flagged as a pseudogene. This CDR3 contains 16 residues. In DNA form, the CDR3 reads TGTGCCAGCAGCAAATGGCTGGGGTCTAACAAAAACATTCAGTACTTC. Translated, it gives CASSKWLGSNKNIQYF.

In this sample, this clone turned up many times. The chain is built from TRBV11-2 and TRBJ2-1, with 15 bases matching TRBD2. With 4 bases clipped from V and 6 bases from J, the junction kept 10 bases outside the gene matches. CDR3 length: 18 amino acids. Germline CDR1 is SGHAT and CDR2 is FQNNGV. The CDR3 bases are TGTGCCAGCAGCTCCTCGGGACTAGCGGGAGGATACCCCAATGAGCAGTTCTTC. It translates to CASSSSGLAGGYPNEQFF.